These 3 T cell receptor beta chains were all obtained from the same sample, sequenced in a study of breast tumors, draining lymph nodes, adjacent tissues. TCRdb used MiXCR to reprocess the multiplex PCR reads, holding one entry per CDR3 protein. The table records approximately 130,000 distinct CDR3 sequences, 20% to 25% of them present only once. Axillary draining lymph nodes of breast cancer patients supplied the node samples. The sample comprised axillary lymph node tissue. These receptors were taken from a female donor with breast cancer. Some clones in this sample may be carry-over from other donors' samples.

This clonotype has a count of ten or more. CDR3 in amino acids: CASSLVQGRNSPLHF. The DNA for the CDR3 is TGTGCCAGCAGCTTGGTTCAGGGTCGAAATTCACCCCTCCACTTT. The gene calls are TRBV5-5 and TRBJ1-6, with a tentative D call TRBD1 (5 bases). Germline values: CDR1 SGHKS, CDR2 YYEKEE (reference sequence). The CDR3 has 15 residues. V lost 0 bases to trimming and J lost 7 bases, with 11 bases between them.

A note on this clonotype: A read error may explain this, as a much larger clone is one base away. The V call is TRBV6-5, the J call TRBJ1-2, with D possibly matching TRBD1 (6 bases). Looked up from germline, CDR1 is MNHEY and CDR2 is SVGAGI. The CDR3 consists of 13 residues. Written as DNA, the CDR3 is TGTACCAGCAGTGACAGGTTAGCCTATGGCTACACCTTC. Translated: CTSSDRLAYGYTF.

This clonotype was recorded many times. V gene TRBV24-1 combines with J gene TRBJ2-3; 8 bases match TRBD2. The CDR3 runs to 21 residues. V lost 4 bases and J lost 0; bases outside the gene matches: 20. Germline-derived CDR1 and CDR2 are KGHDR and SFDVKD. The CDR3 region has the DNA TGTGCCACCAGTGACCCGGGGAAGGGGCTGGCTAGCGGGCGGAGCACAGATACGCAGTATTTT. As protein: CATSDPGKGLASGRSTDTQYF.